The source of this T cell receptor (beta chain) is a study of T-cell memory formation after mild COVID-19. Study at large: There were largely donor-specific TCR clusters. Study-wide results and caveats: Among CD4+ contracting clones, most were CM and EM, and CD8+ ones EMRA. CD4/CD8 balance held among clones contracting day 15 to 85, and later expanders leaned CD4+.

5'RACE with constant-segment primers built TCRalpha and TCRbeta cDNA libraries with UMIs. TCRdb reanalysed the 5' RACE reads using MiXCR and keeps one entry per CDR3 protein. The sample contains more than 350,000 distinct CDR3 sequences, around 21% of which appear only once. Notes on this clonotype: The antigen remains unidentified.

Trimming shortened V by 0 bases and J by 2 bases, and 11 bases separated the two germline ends. Germline V gene lookup returns CDR1 KGHDR and CDR2 SFDVKD. This CDR3 contains 16 residues. The source is an adult woman who had mild COVID-19 (a few samples of this study predate the infection). Cell type and time point are not known. The chain links TRBV24-1 to TRBJ2-3; weak D call: TRBD1 (5 bases). Sequenced sample: PBMCs or a T cell subset sorted from them (not recorded which). CDR3 region: CATSDLGQGPTDTQYF. Written as DNA, the CDR3 is TGTGCCACCAGTGATTTGGGGCAGGGCCCCACAGATACGCAGTATTTT.